These 22 T cell receptor beta chains came from one sample sequenced in a study of T cell repertoires in cytomegalovirus infection (dated by TCRdb to the late 2010s). The antigens these receptors bind are not known. Read against the paper, the sample's treatment or condition label means: in vitro stimulation with specific CMV peptide epitopes to enrich CMV-specific T cells. Instrument used: Illumina HiSeq 1500. Clones were called with MiXCR by TCRdb after fastp trimmed the public reads at Q25, and only in-frame beta chains were retained. Identical CDR3 protein sequences are pooled into one entry, listed with their most common genes and DNA. This sample gives approximately 910,000 distinct CDR3 sequences in total; 31% of them show up just once. The ten most abundant clones make up about 14% of the sample. The sequencing here drew on cultured CD8+ T cells from PBMCs, taken from culture after CMV antigen stimulation. The receptors come from a human donor in good health (CMV status not recorded). Some clones in this sample may be carry-over from other donors' samples.

On this clonotype: A much larger clone is a single base away; this may be a read error. The rearrangement links TRBV12-3 or TRBV12-4 to TRBJ2-6, with 7 bases identical to TRBD1. With V trimmed by 8 bases and J by 0 bases, 7 bases remained unmatched. CDR3 length equals 16 residues. The CDR3 sequence is CASGTEPLSGANVLTF. The CDR3 DNA reads TGTGCCAGCGGGACAGAGCCTCTCTCTGGGGCCAACGTCCTGACTTTC.

The V gene is TRBV4-2, the J gene TRBJ2-5, with D maybe TRBD1 (6 bases). Germline values: CDR1 LGHNA, CDR2 YNFKEQ. The CDR3 extends over 18 amino acids. Trimming pared 0 bases from V and 2 bases from J, leaving 19 bases between. Here the CDR3 reads CASSQDHDRNAVQETQYF. In DNA form, the CDR3 reads TGTGCCAGCAGCCAAGATCACGACAGGAATGCTGTTCAAGAGACCCAGTACTTC.

The chain carries TRBV5-1 and TRBJ2-1; 9 positions agree with TRBD2. V trimming: 3 bases; J trimming: 5 bases; junction bases outside the gene matches: 3. In germline, CDR1 is SGHRS, CDR2 YFSETQ. This CDR3 contains 14 residues. CDR3 sequence reads: CASSSTSGHNEQFF. CDR3 sequence (DNA): TGCGCCAGCAGCTCGACTAGCGGACACAATGAGCAGTTCTTC.

Worth noting for this clonotype: Given a much more abundant clone one base away, this may be a read error. The chain recombines TRBV7-6 with TRBJ1-1, with D perhaps TRBD1 (6 bases). The CDR3 runs 15 residues. Germline V gene lookup returns CDR1 SGHVS and CDR2 FNYEAQ. The CDR3 DNA follows: TGTGCCAGCAGCTCCCTCGGGGGGCGAAACACTGAATCTTTCTTT. Its protein product is CASSSLGGRNTESFF.

This clonotype has only a few counts. This sequence joins TRBV18 and TRBJ1-1, with D possibly matching TRBD1 (5 bases). The germline V gene encodes CDR1 KGHSH and CDR2 LQKENI. The CDR3 loop spans 15 amino acids. Deletions cut 1 base from V and 3 bases from J, with 12 bases between. The CDR3 region is CASSPQRGWYTEAFF. CDR3 bases: TGTGCCAGCTCACCACAGAGGGGCTGGTACACTGAAGCTTTCTTT.

This clonotype turned up a few times. The chain joins TRBV6-6 to TRBJ2-3, with D perhaps TRBD1 or TRBD2 (5 bases each). From germline, CDR1 is MNHNY and CDR2 SVGAGI (reference sequence). This CDR3 is 12 amino acids long. V lost 5 bases to trimming and J lost 5 bases, with 8 bases between them. The CDR3 loop is CASSQGVDTQYF. CDR3 nucleotides: TGTGCCAGCAGTCAGGGAGTAGATACGCAGTATTTT.

This clonotype was found a few times. The chain couples TRBV10-3 to TRBJ1-1, with D possibly matching TRBD1 (6 bases). The CDR3 has 12 amino acids. Germline V gene data show CDR1 as ENHRY and CDR2 as SYGVKD. The germline V and J ends were trimmed by 10 bases and 8 bases, with 17 bases remaining between them. As DNA, the CDR3 is TGTGCCACCGAAGGGGGGGTGAACGAAGCTTTCTTT. Translation: CATEGGVNEAFF.

This clonotype came up a few times. The chain is built from TRBV20-1 and TRBJ2-7; TRBD2 might be the D (6 bases). Germline CDR1 DFQATT, CDR2 SNEGSKA (reference sequence). The CDR3 has 12 residues. Trimming cost V 3 bases and J 1 base, with 7 bases left between them. CDR3 sequence reads: CSAREGSYEQYF. In nucleotides, the CDR3 is TGCAGTGCTAGGGAGGGATCCTACGAGCAGTACTTC.

This clonotype was recorded a few times. The chain employs TRBV12-3 or TRBV12-4 and TRBJ2-2; D unclear. V lost 2 bases to trimming and J lost 10 bases, with 11 bases between them. This CDR3 is 13 amino acids long. CDR3 amino acids: CASSLLGGEELFF. The CDR3 nucleotides read TGTGCCAGCAGTTTACTTGGTGGGGAGGAGCTGTTTTTT.

This clonotype was counted many times. The J gene is TRBJ2-1, the V gene TRBV7-3, with TRBD1 identical over 8 bases. CDR3 length: 17 residues. The germline V gene has CDR1 SGHTA and CDR2 FQGTGA. V gave up 5 bases and J gave up 2 bases; unmatched junction bases: 11. The CDR3 coding sequence is TGTGCCAGCAGCCCATCAGGGGGCCACTTCCCCTACAATGAGCAGTTCTTC. This codes for CASSPSGGHFPYNEQFF.

The rearrangement uses TRBV6-2 or TRBV6-3 and TRBJ2-1; D might be TRBD1 (6 bases). CDR3 length: 15 residues. Per the germline V gene, CDR1 is MNHEY and CDR2 is SVGEGT. V lost 6 bases to trimming and J lost 4 bases, with 16 bases between them. CDR3 in DNA: TGTGCCAGCAGCTACCGGGACATCGTATACAATGAGCAGTTCTTC. This gives the protein CASSYRDIVYNEQFF.

The chain has TRBV7-9 and TRBJ2-3; D tentatively reads TRBD1 or TRBD2 (6 bases each). Germline V CDR1 and CDR2: SEHNR, FQNEAQ (reference sequence). This CDR3 region has 16 residues. V lost 3 bases and J lost 3, with 16 bases in between. The CDR3 reads CASSFSPGAGTDTQYF. Here the CDR3 DNA reads TGTGCCAGCAGCTTTTCGCCGGGGGCGGGGACAGATACGCAGTATTTT.

Ten or more counts support this clonotype. This chain uses TRBV7-2 with TRBJ1-2; D not certain. V dropped 5 bases and J dropped 3 bases, with 13 bases sitting between them. Per germline, CDR1 SGHTA and CDR2 FQGNSA. The CDR3 length is 14 residues. For the CDR3, the DNA is TGTGCCAGCAGCAAACCCCAGTTAGACTATGGCTACACCTTC. Residues: CASSKPQLDYGYTF.

This clonotype was observed many times. The rearrangement joins TRBV12-3 or TRBV12-4 to TRBJ2-2; TRBD1 or TRBD2 may be the D gene (5 bases each). The CDR3 is made up of 13 amino acids. The V end lost 6 bases, the J end lost 4 bases, and 9 bases lay between the germline ends. The CDR3 bases are TGTGCCAGCAGCCCCGGGGCCACCGGGGAGCTGTTTTTT. It encodes CASSPGATGELFF.

This clonotype occurred a few times. The chain uses TRBV12-3 or TRBV12-4 and TRBJ1-4; a possible D gene is TRBD1 (5 bases). V was shortened by 3 bases and J by 5 bases, with 10 bases between the two germline ends. CDR3 length equals 14 residues. The CDR3 protein is CASSFQGKNEKLFF. CDR3 DNA sequence: TGTGCCAGCAGTTTCCAGGGCAAGAATGAAAAACTGTTTTTT.

This clonotype has ten or more counts. The V call is TRBV7-3, the J call TRBJ2-3; TRBD2 agrees at 10 bases. Trimming removed 0 bases from V and 10 bases from J; junction bases left unmatched: 7. This CDR3 comprises 15 residues. CDR1 is SGHTA and CDR2 is FQGTGA in the germline V gene. The CDR3 region has the DNA TGTGCCAGCAGCTTAACCCCCAGCGGGGGGGCCCCGCAGTATTTT. This codes for CASSLTPSGGAPQYF.

The gene calls are TRBV7-2 and TRBJ2-3; perhaps TRBD2 as D (6 bases). Trimming removed 1 base from V and 2 bases from J, with 13 bases in between. Germline V lookup: CDR1 SGHTA, CDR2 FQGNSA. The CDR3 runs 16 residues. The CDR3 loop reads CASSLVGRGITDTQYF. CDR3 in DNA: TGTGCCAGCAGCTTAGTTGGGCGGGGAATCACAGATACGCAGTATTTT.

The V call is TRBV20-1, the J call TRBJ2-1, with D uncertain. Germline V lookup: CDR1 DFQATT, CDR2 SNEGSKA (reference sequence). The CDR3 extends over 16 amino acids. V lost 0 bases, J lost 3 bases, and 15 bases lay in between. The CDR3: CSARDLSQAFYNEQFF. The CDR3 DNA sequence: TGCAGTGCTAGAGATCTTAGCCAGGCATTCTACAATGAGCAGTTCTTC.

This clonotype showed up just a few times. This chain uses TRBV2 with TRBJ2-2; 10 positions match TRBD2. In germline, CDR1 is SNHLY, CDR2 FYNNEI. Trimming took 6 bases from V and 5 from J; bases not matched to a gene: 15. CDR3 size: 18 residues. In DNA, the CDR3 is TGTGCCAGCAGACGACTAGCGGGTGACCCGGCGGGAACCGGGGAGCTGTTTTTT. Translating gives CASRRLAGDPAGTGELFF.

Notes on this clonotype: Just one base apart from a much larger clone, this may be a read error. The chain has TRBV12-3 or TRBV12-4 and TRBJ2-1; TRBD2 matches 9 bases. CDR3 size: 17 residues. CDR3 sequence: CVSTYLTGTSPLDEQFF. CDR3 bases: TGTGTCAGCACTTATCTCACCGGGACTAGCCCCCTCGATGAGCAGTTCTTC.

This clonotype has at least ten counts. This sequence joins TRBV7-2 and TRBJ2-7; a weak D match, TRBD2 (6 bases). V dropped 1 base and J dropped 6 bases, with 10 bases sitting between them. Germline CDR1 reads SGHTA; CDR2 reads FQGNSA. The CDR3 consists of 13 residues. The CDR3 sequence: CASSLGGVSEQYF. The CDR3 coding sequence is TGTGCCAGCAGCTTAGGGGGGGTCTCCGAGCAGTACTTC.

The chain has TRBV6-5 and TRBJ2-7; D may correspond to TRBD1 or TRBD2 (5 bases each). The CDR3 length is 14 residues. Germline CDR1 is MNHEY and CDR2 is SVGAGI. The V end was cut by 0 bases, the J end by 3 bases, with 9 bases between. The CDR3 DNA is TGTGCCAGCAGTTACTCGAGGGGTCTCTACGAGCAGTACGTC. This codes for CASSYSRGLYEQYV.